This T cell receptor beta chain was observed in a study of cytomegalovirus exposure and HLA in healthy donors. With respect to this clone: Its matching antigen is unknown.

Study results and caveats: In a later analysis, donors in an Asian-associated ancestry cluster reportedly had fewer N-insertions in productive TCRs than the cohort mean. The records held CMV serostatus as the only immune exposure information.

This CDR3 contains 15 residues. CDR1 is MNHNS, CDR2 SASEGT, per germline. Trimming removed 6 bases from V and 9 bases from J, with 23 bases in between. Primers included in the PCR were 60 Vbeta and 13 Jbeta primers. This table comes from immunoSEQ multiplex PCR, and its TCRdb copy is limited to in-frame clones, with some not included. The table lists 95,000 to 110,000 clones, with about 3.2% in the top ten. This rearrangement joins TRBV6-1 to TRBJ2-5; tentatively, D is TRBD2 (6 bases). The sequence was collected from a man aged 35-49 years in good health and CMV-seronegative. Material: PBMCs. The CDR3 spells CASRPLGIEGEAQYF. The CDR3 region has the DNA TGTGCCAGCAGGCCCCTGGGGATAGAAGGGGAGGCCCAGTACTTC.